Shown below are 9 T cell receptor beta chains from a single sample sequenced in a study of blood T cell repertoires in COVID-19. Repertoires were generated with immunoSEQ multiplex PCR, while TCRdb's copy carries only in-frame clones and drops some. The data contain under 300,000 clones, roughly 80% of them singletons. Input material: peripheral blood. Every receptor here comes from a woman aged 80 or over with active or convalescent COVID-19.

V usage is TRBV7-9 and J usage is TRBJ1-5; D ambiguous. Germline loops: CDR1 SEHNR, CDR2 FQNEAQ (reference sequence). This CDR3 has 14 amino acids. Trimming removed 1 base at V and 1 base at J, with 5 bases between. In DNA form, the CDR3 reads TGTGCCAGCAGCTTAGGGCAGAGCAATCAGCCCCAGCATTTT. This sequence encodes CASSLGQSNQPQHF.

The chain carries TRBV29-1 and TRBJ2-1; no clear D gene. Germline CDR1 reads SQVTM; CDR2 reads ANQGSEA. This CDR3 contains 13 residues. The V and J ends lost 5 bases and 4 bases respectively, with 12 bases between them. In DNA form, the CDR3 reads TGCAGCGTTCGACAAGATTTATACAATGAGCAGTTCTTC. Encoded protein: CSVRQDLYNEQFF.

The chain recombines TRBV3-1 (or the pseudogene TRBV3-2) with TRBJ1-1; D gene uncertain. Germline values: CDR1 LGHDT, CDR2 YNNKEL (reference sequence). This CDR3 is built from 13 residues. V lost 5 bases, J lost 0 bases, and 7 bases lay in between. CDR3 residues: CASSGELNTEAFF. In nucleotides, the CDR3 is TGTGCCAGCAGCGGAGAGTTGAACACTGAAGCTTTCTTT.

J is TRBJ2-5 and V is TRBV7-9; perhaps TRBD2 as D (6 bases). Germline V gene lookup returns CDR1 SEHNR and CDR2 FQNEAQ (reference sequence). The CDR3 contains 14 residues. Trimming removed 4 bases at V and 1 base at J, with 10 bases between. The CDR3 loop reads CASSSGLRQETQYF. In DNA, the CDR3 is TGTGCCAGCAGCTCGGGACTGCGCCAAGAGACCCAGTACTTC.

The V gene is TRBV5-1, the J gene TRBJ1-2; D gene uncertain. The CDR3 is 14 amino acids. Germline CDR1 and CDR2: SGHRS and YFSETQ. The V and J ends lost 0 bases and 0 bases respectively, with 6 bases between them. The CDR3 nucleotides are TGCGCCAGCAGCTTGGCCAGTCCTAACTATGGCTACACCTTC. Translated, it gives CASSLASPNYGYTF.

A few counts support this clone. The chain has TRBV14 and TRBJ1-4; D not certain. Germline V gene lookup returns CDR1 SGHDN and CDR2 FVKESK. With 1 base removed from V and 7 bases from J, the gap between germline ends came to 10 bases. The CDR3 covers 14 residues. Written as DNA, the CDR3 is TGTGCCAGCAGCCAAGTTTCCGGAGGTGAAAAACTGTTTTTT. This encodes CASSQVSGGEKLFF. The whole variable domain, remainder taken from reference TRBV14 and TRBJ1-4, is EAGVTQFPSHSVIEKGQTVTLRCDPISGHDNLYWYRRVMGKEIKFLLHFVKESKQDESGMPNNRFLAERTGGTYSTLKVQPAELEDSGVYFCASSQVSGGEKLFFGSGTQLSVL.

This chain links TRBV2 with TRBJ1-6; no firm D call. In germline, CDR1 is SNHLY, CDR2 FYNNEI. The CDR3 spans 12 residues. With 6 bases removed from V and 15 bases from J, the gap between germline ends came to 15 bases. The CDR3 DNA sequence: TGTGCCAGCAGCGCATCTACAGAATTCCTCCACTTT. It codes for CASSASTEFLHF.

The CDR3 nucleotides read TGTGCCAGCAGTTTCTACCGAGGGGGGGGAATGAACACTGAAGCTTTCTTT. Translating gives CASSFYRGGGMNTEAFF. This chain connects TRBV28 to TRBJ1-1; D is possibly TRBD1 (6 bases). V shed 3 bases and J shed 0 bases, with 17 bases lying between them. Germline CDR1 and CDR2: MDHEN and SYDVKM. The CDR3 length is 17 residues.

This clone was counted only a few times. The chain joins TRBV7-9 to TRBJ1-4; no firm D call. The germline CDR1 and CDR2 sequences are SEHNR and FQNEAQ (reference sequence). The CDR3 is made up of 15 amino acids. V was pared by 0 bases and J by 6 bases, with 11 bases between. This CDR3 reads CASSLAAKADEKLFF. The CDR3 DNA is TGTGCCAGCAGCTTAGCTGCAAAAGCGGATGAAAAACTGTTTTTT.